These 5 T cell receptor beta chains originate from one sample sequenced in a study of regulatory T cells in long-lasting Graves disease. The TCR beta library used iRepertoire HTBI primers with Arm-PCR amplification of CDR3. From the multiplex PCR reads, TCRdb called clonotypes with MiXCR, one entry per CDR3 protein. The data show hundreds of thousands of distinct CDR3 sequences, 30% seen once. Time point indicated: persistent/refractory GD, antithyroid drugs over 5 years with positive TRAb. The TCR library used RNA extracted from PBMCs. The material was peripheral blood mononuclear cells (PBMCs), obtained when the disease was refractory, from a patient treated with antithyroid drugs. The receptors come from a female donor with Graves disease.

This chain links TRBV5-1 with TRBJ2-6; 10 positions match TRBD1. Germline loops: CDR1 SGHRS, CDR2 YFSETQ. V shed 4 bases, J shed 0 bases, and the junction held 7 bases outside the gene matches. The CDR3 spans 18 residues. The CDR3 loop is CASSLGQGSPSGANVLTF. The CDR3 DNA follows: TGCGCCAGCAGCCTGGGACAGGGGAGCCCCTCTGGGGCCAACGTCCTGACTTTC.

This clonotype was observed a few times. The V and J genes are TRBV19 and TRBJ1-2, with a tentative D call TRBD1 (6 bases). Trimming stripped 3 bases from V and 0 bases from J, with 11 bases between. Germline CDR1 and CDR2: LNHDA and SQIVND (reference sequence). This CDR3 has 15 residues. CDR3 sequence: CASSIRDTANYGYTF. CDR3 nucleotide sequence: TGTGCCAGTAGTATTCGGGACACTGCTAACTATGGCTACACCTTC. The complete variable domain, with remaining parts taken from reference TRBV19 and TRBJ1-2, reads DGGITQSPKYLFRKEGQNVTLSCEQNLNHDAMYWYRQDPGQGLRLIYYSQIVNDFQKGDIAEGYSVSREKKESFPLTVTSAQKNPTAFYLCASSIRDTANYGYTFGSGTRLTVV.

V usage is TRBV7-9 and J usage is TRBJ2-5; 7 nucleotides align to TRBD1. Germline V CDR1 and CDR2: SEHNR, FQNEAQ (reference sequence). The length of the CDR3 is 15 residues. The V gene end was trimmed by 3 bases and the J gene end by 5 bases; junction bases not matched to a gene: 9. Here the CDR3 reads CASSFEQGMGETQYF. The DNA for the CDR3 is TGTGCCAGCAGCTTCGAACAGGGGATGGGGGAGACCCAGTACTTC.

This clonotype was observed a handful of times. This chain links TRBV18 with TRBJ2-5; D is tentatively TRBD1 or TRBD2 (5 bases each). CDR1 is KGHSH, CDR2 LQKENI, per germline. The CDR3 runs to 15 residues. Between the trimmed V and J ends, which lost 3 bases and 2 bases, there was a span of 13 bases. The DNA for the CDR3 is TGTGCCAGCTCACCTCAGACCGGGGCGCAAGAGACCCAGTACTTC. Its protein is CASSPQTGAQETQYF.

The chain has TRBV7-6 and TRBJ2-5, with D unresolved. Germline V gene lookup returns CDR1 SGHVS and CDR2 FNYEAQ. Deletions cut 4 bases from V and 5 bases from J, with 23 bases between. The CDR3 loop spans 17 amino acids. As DNA, the CDR3 is TGTGCCAGCAGCTCCTCCGGGTGGCGGAGAAATGGGGAGACCCAGTACTTC. This sequence encodes CASSSSGWRRNGETQYF.